The entry below gives a single T cell receptor (beta chain) sequence along with its context. Repertoires were generated with immunoSEQ multiplex PCR, while TCRdb's copy carries only in-frame clones and drops some. The sample contains around 120,000 clones, 90% of which appear only once. This sample stems from a study of blood T cell repertoires in COVID-19. Study-level background: Researchers got acute and convalescent COVID-19 samples from the United States, Italy and Spain. T cells, B-cell-depleted T cells, or PBMCs supplied cDNA or gDNA.

The CDR3 length is 12 residues. The V gene lost 4 bases and the J gene lost 6 bases, with 12 bases spanning the gap. Germline CDR1 SQVTM, CDR2 ANQGSEA. Material for sequencing was peripheral blood. The sequence was obtained from a woman aged 55-75 years with COVID-19, enrolled during active disease. The chain carries TRBV29-1 and TRBJ1-1; TRBD1 might be the D (5 bases). DNA of the CDR3: TGCAGCGTTGGGGAGGGGAGGGCTGAAGCTTTCTTT. Its protein is CSVGEGRAEAFF.